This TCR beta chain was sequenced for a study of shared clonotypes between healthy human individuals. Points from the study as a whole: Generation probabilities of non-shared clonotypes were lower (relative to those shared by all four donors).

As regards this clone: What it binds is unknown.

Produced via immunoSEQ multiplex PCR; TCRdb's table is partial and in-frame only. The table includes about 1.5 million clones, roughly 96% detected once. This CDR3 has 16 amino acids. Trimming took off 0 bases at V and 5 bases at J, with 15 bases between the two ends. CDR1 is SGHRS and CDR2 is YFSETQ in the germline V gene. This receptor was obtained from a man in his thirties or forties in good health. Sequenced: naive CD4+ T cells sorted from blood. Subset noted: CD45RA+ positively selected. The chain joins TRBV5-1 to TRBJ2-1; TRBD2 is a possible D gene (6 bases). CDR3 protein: CASSLVAGRPHNEQFF. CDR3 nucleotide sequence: TGCGCCAGCAGCTTGGTTGCGGGAAGGCCTCACAATGAGCAGTTCTTC.